This is a list of T cell receptor beta chains from one sample in a study of technical replicates of blood from a handful of donors. Profiling relied on immunoSEQ multiplex PCR, and the TCRdb table lists in-frame clones only, not all of them. Of some 80,000 clones listed, 95% to 98% are singletons. What was sequenced was T cells isolated from PBMCs. Source of these receptors: a human donor in good health. Each CDR3 is given with its conserved first and last residue. Each record gives: J gene, clone size, V gene, D gene, CDR3 length, CDR3 DNA, CDR3 protein. The D gene is left open where the match is weak. Only some rows state a clone size, as once, few, many or a class for expanded clones.

j_gene: TRBJ1-1
abundance: once
v_gene: TRBV18
d_gene: -
len: 12
CDR3nt: TGTGCCAGCTCACCACTAAACACTGAAGCTTTCTTT
CDR3aa: CASSPLNTEAFF

j_gene: TRBJ2-2
abundance: -
v_gene: TRBV4-2
d_gene: TRBD2
len: 16
CDR3nt: TGTGCCAGCAGCCAAGATCTAGCGGGGAACACCGGGGAGCTGTTTTTT
CDR3aa: CASSQDLAGNTGELFF

j_gene: TRBJ1-2
abundance: -
v_gene: TRBV29-1
d_gene: TRBD1
len: 12
CDR3nt: TGCAGCGCCACCGACAGGGTCCATGGCTACACCTTC
CDR3aa: CSATDRVHGYTF

j_gene: TRBJ1-5
abundance: -
v_gene: TRBV19
d_gene: -
len: 15
CDR3nt: TGTGCCACTCTTGGGGCAGCTTATAGCAATCAGCCCCAGCATTTT
CDR3aa: CATLGAAYSNQPQHF

j_gene: TRBJ1-6
abundance: -
v_gene: TRBV4-2
d_gene: TRBD1
len: 16
CDR3nt: TGTGCCAGCAGCCGGCGAGGGACAGGGGACTATTCACCCCTCCACTTT
CDR3aa: CASSRRGTGDYSPLHF

j_gene: TRBJ2-7
abundance: -
v_gene: TRBV6-4
d_gene: TRBD1
len: 15
CDR3nt: TGTGCCAGCAGTGACCCGGGACAGGGGGGCTACGAGCAGTACTTC
CDR3aa: CASSDPGQGGYEQYF

j_gene: TRBJ2-7
abundance: -
v_gene: TRBV7-9
d_gene: -
len: 14
CDR3nt: TGTGCCAGCAGCTTAGTTCGGGGGTGGCACGAGCAGTACTTC
CDR3aa: CASSLVRGWHEQYF

j_gene: TRBJ1-2
abundance: few
v_gene: TRBV10-2
d_gene: -
len: 13
CDR3nt: TGCGCCAGCAGTGGAGAGGAGCTCCTTCGCTACACCTTC
CDR3aa: CASSGEELLRYTF

j_gene: TRBJ2-1
abundance: -
v_gene: TRBV11-3
d_gene: TRBD2
len: 16
CDR3nt: TGTGCCAGCAGCTTAGTGGCGGGAGGGTTATACAATGAGCAGTTCTTC
CDR3aa: CASSLVAGGLYNEQFF

j_gene: TRBJ2-7
abundance: -
v_gene: TRBV4-2
d_gene: TRBD2
len: 15
CDR3nt: TGTGCCAGCAGCCAACGTAGCGGGGTACACTACGAGCAGTACTTC
CDR3aa: CASSQRSGVHYEQYF

j_gene: TRBJ2-3
abundance: -
v_gene: TRBV4-2
d_gene: -
len: 14
CDR3nt: TGTGCCAGCAGCCAAGAATGGGAGGTGGATACGCAGTATTTT
CDR3aa: CASSQEWEVDTQYF

j_gene: TRBJ2-5
abundance: -
v_gene: TRBV4-3
d_gene: -
len: 17
CDR3nt: TGCGCCAGCAGCCAAGATCGGGAGACTTACGATAAAGAGACCCAGTACTTC
CDR3aa: CASSQDRETYDKETQYF

j_gene: TRBJ2-5
abundance: -
v_gene: TRBV14
d_gene: TRBD2
len: 16
CDR3nt: TGTGCCAGCAGCCCGAGGCTTTGGCTAGCGGCCGAAACCCAGTACTTC
CDR3aa: CASSPRLWLAAETQYF

j_gene: TRBJ2-1
abundance: -
v_gene: TRBV4-2
d_gene: -
len: 15
CDR3nt: TGTGCCAGCAGCGCTCCGGGAGTCAAAGGGATTGAGCAGTTCTTC
CDR3aa: CASSAPGVKGIEQFF

j_gene: TRBJ1-5
abundance: -
v_gene: TRBV2
d_gene: TRBD1
len: 14
CDR3nt: TGTGCCAGCAATAGGGACAGGGGGCTTCAGCCCCAGCATTTT
CDR3aa: CASNRDRGLQPQHF

j_gene: TRBJ2-1
abundance: once
v_gene: TRBV6-6
d_gene: TRBD1
len: 13
CDR3nt: TGTGCCAGCAGAGACAGGGTGGGCAATGAGCAGTTCTTC
CDR3aa: CASRDRVGNEQFF

j_gene: TRBJ2-5
abundance: -
v_gene: TRBV4-1
d_gene: -
len: 19
CDR3nt: TGCGCCAGCAGCCAAGATCCATGGGGCCAGAATGCTAAACAAGAGACCCAGTACTTC
CDR3aa: CASSQDPWGQNAKQETQYF

j_gene: TRBJ2-5
abundance: -
v_gene: TRBV11-3
d_gene: -
len: 15
CDR3nt: TGTGCCAGCAGCTTAGATTCAGGGTACCAAGAGACCCAGTACTTC
CDR3aa: CASSLDSGYQETQYF

j_gene: TRBJ2-2
abundance: -
v_gene: TRBV7-9
d_gene: TRBD2
len: 16
CDR3nt: TGTGCCAGCCATGGACTAGCGGGAGGGCCGGCCGGGGAGCTGTTTTTT
CDR3aa: CASHGLAGGPAGELFF

j_gene: TRBJ1-2
abundance: -
v_gene: TRBV7-9
d_gene: -
len: 16
CDR3nt: TGTGCCAGCAGCTTAGCGACAGGACCCTTAAACTATGGCTACACCTTC
CDR3aa: CASSLATGPLNYGYTF

j_gene: TRBJ2-2
abundance: once
v_gene: TRBV19
d_gene: -
len: 12
CDR3nt: TGTGCCAGTAATCCGACAGTCGGGGAGCTGTTTTTT
CDR3aa: CASNPTVGELFF

j_gene: TRBJ1-1
abundance: -
v_gene: TRBV2
d_gene: -
len: 16
CDR3nt: TGTGCCAGCAGTGAAGAGACAGGTTCCATGAACACTGAAGCTTTCTTT
CDR3aa: CASSEETGSMNTEAFF

j_gene: TRBJ2-7
abundance: -
v_gene: TRBV14
d_gene: -
len: 14
CDR3nt: TGTGCCAGCAGCCAAGGCCCAGGGTCGTACGAGCAGTACTTC
CDR3aa: CASSQGPGSYEQYF

j_gene: TRBJ2-7
abundance: -
v_gene: TRBV13
d_gene: -
len: 12
CDR3nt: TGTGCCAGCAGCTCTGAGAATCGGGAGCAGTACTTC
CDR3aa: CASSSENREQYF

j_gene: TRBJ2-3
abundance: -
v_gene: TRBV6-1
d_gene: TRBD2
len: 16
CDR3nt: TGTGCCAGCAGTGCATCGGGACTAGCGGGAGTTGATACGCAGTATTTT
CDR3aa: CASSASGLAGVDTQYF

j_gene: TRBJ2-3
abundance: -
v_gene: TRBV7-2
d_gene: -
len: 15
CDR3nt: TGTGCCAGCCTACCCAATCTGGTGCGCACAGATACGCAGTATTTT
CDR3aa: CASLPNLVRTDTQYF

j_gene: TRBJ2-1
abundance: -
v_gene: TRBV7-3
d_gene: -
len: 17
CDR3nt: TGTGCCAGCAGCCCGTCTGGTTGGGGAGCCTCCTACAATGAGCAGTTCTTC
CDR3aa: CASSPSGWGASYNEQFF

j_gene: TRBJ2-7
abundance: -
v_gene: TRBV7-8
d_gene: -
len: 12
CDR3nt: TGTGCCAGCAGGACGGGTTCCTACGAGCAGTACTTC
CDR3aa: CASRTGSYEQYF

j_gene: TRBJ1-4
abundance: -
v_gene: TRBV9
d_gene: -
len: 15
CDR3nt: TGTGCCAGCAGCGTAGGGGGCAGGACTAATGAAAAACTGTTTTTT
CDR3aa: CASSVGGRTNEKLFF

j_gene: TRBJ2-7
abundance: -
v_gene: TRBV28
d_gene: TRBD1
len: 15
CDR3nt: TGTGCCAGCAGTTTGGGGACAGGGATGACCTACGAGCAGTACTTC
CDR3aa: CASSLGTGMTYEQYF

j_gene: TRBJ2-1
abundance: -
v_gene: TRBV7-9
d_gene: -
len: 13
CDR3nt: TGTGCCAGCAGCTTAGTGTTGGGGGACAACCGGATCTTC
CDR3aa: CASSLVLGDNRIF

j_gene: TRBJ1-5
abundance: -
v_gene: TRBV30
d_gene: -
len: 14
CDR3nt: TGTGCCTGGAGTGCGGTGCCTAGCAATCAGCCCCAGCATTTT
CDR3aa: CAWSAVPSNQPQHF

j_gene: TRBJ1-1
abundance: -
v_gene: TRBV30
d_gene: TRBD1
len: 14
CDR3nt: TGTGCCTGGAGTGCGACAGGGGGCTACACTGAAGCTTTCTTT
CDR3aa: CAWSATGGYTEAFF

j_gene: TRBJ2-7
abundance: -
v_gene: TRBV28
d_gene: -
len: 12
CDR3nt: TGTGCCAGCAGTTACACCCCCAGCGAGCAGTACTTC
CDR3aa: CASSYTPSEQYF

j_gene: TRBJ2-1
abundance: -
v_gene: TRBV20-1
d_gene: -
len: 11
CDR3nt: TGCAGTGTCAACACCTTTTATGAGCAGTTCTTC
CDR3aa: CSVNTFYEQFF

j_gene: TRBJ2-1
abundance: -
v_gene: TRBV25-1
d_gene: -
len: 11
CDR3nt: TGTGCCAGCTTATTTGCTAGCGAGCAGTTCTTC
CDR3aa: CASLFASEQFF

j_gene: TRBJ2-7
abundance: -
v_gene: TRBV27
d_gene: TRBD1
len: 16
CDR3nt: TGTGCCAGCAGTCCGAGTCGGACAGGGGGACTCTACGAGCAGTACTTC
CDR3aa: CASSPSRTGGLYEQYF

j_gene: TRBJ2-3
abundance: -
v_gene: TRBV7-3
d_gene: -
len: 14
CDR3nt: TGTGCCAGCAGCTTATTGTATAGCACAGATACGCAGTATTTT
CDR3aa: CASSLLYSTDTQYF

j_gene: TRBJ2-7
abundance: -
v_gene: TRBV10-3
d_gene: TRBD2
len: 13
CDR3nt: TGTGCCATCGCGGGCGAGCGGGAGATCGAGCAGTACTTC
CDR3aa: CAIAGEREIEQYF

j_gene: TRBJ1-2
abundance: -
v_gene: TRBV15
d_gene: -
len: 12
CDR3nt: TGTGCCACCGGTGGGACACCTCGGGGCTACACCTTC
CDR3aa: CATGGTPRGYTF

j_gene: TRBJ2-7
abundance: -
v_gene: TRBV29-1
d_gene: -
len: 13
CDR3nt: TGCAGCGTTGACGTTGCAGCCGGGTACGAGCAGTACTTC
CDR3aa: CSVDVAAGYEQYF

j_gene: TRBJ2-7
abundance: -
v_gene: TRBV6-6
d_gene: -
len: 15
CDR3nt: TGTGCCAGCAGTTCCCCAGGAGGAGGGGTCTACGAGCAGTACTTC
CDR3aa: CASSSPGGGVYEQYF

j_gene: TRBJ2-7
abundance: -
v_gene: TRBV28
d_gene: -
len: 14
CDR3nt: TGTGCCAGCAGTTCCGGGACACCGACCTACGAGCAGTACTTC
CDR3aa: CASSSGTPTYEQYF

j_gene: TRBJ2-3
abundance: -
v_gene: TRBV7-9
d_gene: -
len: 12
CDR3nt: TGTGCCAGCAGCACCCAGGCGGATACGCAGTATTTT
CDR3aa: CASSTQADTQYF

j_gene: TRBJ2-7
abundance: -
v_gene: TRBV7-9
d_gene: TRBD2
len: 16
CDR3nt: TGTGCCAGCAGCTTCCTACTAGCGGGAGATATGGACGAGCAGTACTTC
CDR3aa: CASSFLLAGDMDEQYF

j_gene: TRBJ2-3
abundance: -
v_gene: TRBV18
d_gene: TRBD1
len: 16
CDR3nt: TGTGCCAGCTCACCCCGGACAGGAGCTAGCACAGATACGCAGTATTTT
CDR3aa: CASSPRTGASTDTQYF

j_gene: TRBJ1-5
abundance: -
v_gene: TRBV11-3
d_gene: -
len: 14
CDR3nt: TGTGCCAGCAGCTTGCGGGGAATCAATCAGCCCCAGCATTTT
CDR3aa: CASSLRGINQPQHF

j_gene: TRBJ2-1
abundance: -
v_gene: TRBV9
d_gene: -
len: 20
CDR3nt: TGTGCCAGCAGCGTAGGATCCGAGTTCGGGGATTCTATGGTATTGAATGAGCAGTTCTTC
CDR3aa: CASSVGSEFGDSMVLNEQFF

j_gene: TRBJ1-5
abundance: -
v_gene: TRBV2
d_gene: -
len: 16
CDR3nt: TGTGCCAGCAGTGAGACACTCATGGATAGCAATCAGCCCCAGCATTTT
CDR3aa: CASSETLMDSNQPQHF